Presented here are 23 T cell receptor beta chains from one specimen sequenced in a study of cytomegalovirus exposure and HLA in healthy donors. The protocol was immunoSEQ multiplex PCR, while the TCRdb copy is restricted to in-frame clones and leaves out a portion. Seen here are approximately 120,000 clones, almost 90% observed once, and the top ten hold about 2%. Sequenced material: PBMCs. These receptors all stem from a woman between 18 and 29 years old in good health and CMV-seronegative.

This chain connects TRBV16 to TRBJ1-6; no reliable D call. The CDR3 runs to 15 residues. Between the trimmed V and J ends, which lost 2 bases and 0 bases, there was a span of 5 bases. Per the germline V gene, CDR1 is KGHSY and CDR2 is FQNENV. The chain's CDR3 is CASSQENSYNSPLHF. The CDR3 coding sequence is TGTGCCAGCAGCCAAGAGAACTCCTATAATTCACCCCTCCACTTT.

V and J are TRBV30 and TRBJ1-2, with TRBD1 identical over 10 bases. The ends lost 2 bases at V and 8 bases at J; junction bases unmatched: 11. Germline V lookup: CDR1 GTSNPN, CDR2 SVGIG (reference sequence). The CDR3 length is 15 residues. The CDR3, as DNA: TGTGCCTGGAGTAAAAAACCCGGGACAGGGGACGGCTACACCTTC. This translates into CAWSKKPGTGDGYTF.

V and J are TRBV5-4 and TRBJ2-1; 8 positions agree with TRBD2. This CDR3 has 15 residues. Germline V lookup: CDR1 SGHNT, CDR2 YYREEE (reference sequence). The V gene end was trimmed by 5 bases and the J gene end by 5 bases; junction bases not matched to a gene: 9. As DNA, the CDR3 is TGTGCCAGCAGTCTTCACCTAGCGGGCGACAATGAGCAGTTCTTC. It specifies CASSLHLAGDNEQFF. Combining the CDR3 with reference TRBV5-4 and TRBJ2-1 gives the whole variable domain ETGVTQSPTHLIKTRGQQVTLRCSSQSGHNTVSWYQQALGQGPQFIFQYYREEENGRGNFPPRFSGLQFPNYSSELNVNALELDDSALYLCASSLHLAGDNEQFFGPGTRLTVL.

The chain uses TRBV5-1 and TRBJ1-2; 7 bases line up with TRBD1. The CDR3 runs 13 residues. The germline CDR1 and CDR2 sequences are SGHRS and YFSETQ. Trimming removed 2 bases from V and 3 bases from J; junction bases left unmatched: 1. CDR3 nucleotide sequence: TGCGCCAGCAGCTTCGGGACAGACTATGGCTACACCTTC. Protein: CASSFGTDYGYTF.

The rearrangement links TRBV28 to TRBJ1-4; no clear D. The V gene lost 2 bases and the J gene lost 6 bases, with 7 bases spanning the gap. Germline CDR1 reads MDHEN; CDR2 reads SYDVKM. The CDR3 runs 13 residues. The CDR3 region is CASSLGMDEKLFF. CDR3 coding DNA: TGTGCCAGCAGTTTAGGCATGGATGAAAAACTGTTTTTT.

As concerns this clone: At one end, the junction sequence differs from germline, possibly due to a read error. The chain is built from TRBV19 and TRBJ2-7; 7 positions match TRBD2. The CDR3 extends over 15 amino acids. The V gene's germline CDR1 is LNHDA and CDR2 SQIVND (reference sequence). CDR3 DNA sequence: TGTGCCAGTAGTTTAGAAGCGGGGTTGTCCTACGAGCAGTACTTC. It is translated as CASSLEAGLSYEQYF.

The chain links TRBV6-6 to TRBJ1-2; 9 bases are shared with TRBD1. Germline trimming cut 5 bases from V and 8 bases from J; bases unmatched to any gene: 15. This CDR3 is 16 amino acids long. Germline V CDR1 and CDR2: MNHNY, SVGAGI (reference sequence). CDR3 in DNA: TGTGCCAGCAGTCCCGGGACAGGGAGAAGTGGGCTAGGCTACACCTTC. It codes for CASSPGTGRSGLGYTF.

This chain uses TRBV7-2 with TRBJ2-5; D unresolved. With 5 bases removed from V and 1 base from J, the gap between germline ends came to 5 bases. The length of the CDR3 is 12 residues. CDR1 is SGHTA and CDR2 is FQGNSA in the germline V gene. The CDR3: CASSLRQETQYF. In DNA, the CDR3 is TGTGCCAGCAGCCTCCGCCAAGAGACCCAGTACTTC.

This clone was found a few times. This sequence joins TRBV4-3 and TRBJ2-1, with D perhaps matching TRBD2 (5 bases). Trimming pared 0 bases from V and 8 bases from J, leaving 5 bases between. Germline CDR1 is LGHNA and CDR2 is YSLEER. The CDR3 spans 12 residues. The DNA for the CDR3 is TGCGCCAGCAGCCAAGAGGGAGATGAGCAGTTCTTC. It encodes CASSQEGDEQFF.

The chain couples TRBV5-6 to TRBJ2-3; D not certain. CDR1 and CDR2 (germline): SGHDT, YYEEEE. The CDR3 contains 12 residues. Trimming took off 4 bases at V and 2 bases at J, with 5 bases between the two ends. This CDR3 reads CASSVFTDTQYF. The CDR3 DNA sequence: TGTGCCAGCAGCGTCTTCACAGATACGCAGTATTTT. The whole variable domain, filled in from reference TRBV5-6 and TRBJ2-3, reads DAGVTQSPTHLIKTRGQQVTLRCSPKSGHDTVSWYQQALGQGPQFIFQYYEEEERQRGNFPDRFSGHQFPNYSSELNVNALLLGDSALYLCASSVFTDTQYFGPGTRLTVL.

This chain links TRBV7-3 with TRBJ2-3, with 8 bases lining up with TRBD1. CDR1 is SGHTA and CDR2 is FQGTGA in the germline V gene. The ends lost 5 bases at V and 5 bases at J; junction bases unmatched: 18. The CDR3 has 18 amino acids. In DNA form, the CDR3 reads TGTGCCAGCAGCGCGACTCCCTCCAGGGGGCAGAAAAGAGATACGCAGTATTTT. Protein sequence: CASSATPSRGQKRDTQYF.

The genes are TRBV7-9 and TRBJ2-3; D is perhaps TRBD2 (5 bases). The V end was cut by 8 bases, the J end by 2 bases, with 11 bases between. Per the germline V gene, CDR1 is SEHNR and CDR2 is FQNEAQ (reference sequence). This CDR3 region has 13 residues. The CDR3, as DNA: TGTGCCAGCCGACCCGACTACACAGATACGCAGTATTTT. It codes for CASRPDYTDTQYF.

The table lists this clone with a count of one. The rearrangement joins TRBV4-3 to TRBJ1-2; D possibly corresponds to TRBD1 (6 bases). Trimming removed 1 base at V and 1 base at J, with 16 bases between. The V gene's germline CDR1 is LGHNA and CDR2 YSLEER. This CDR3 has 17 amino acids. The CDR3 reads CASSQAGQKIFNYGYTF. CDR3 nucleotide sequence: TGCGCCAGCAGCCAAGCCGGACAGAAGATTTTTAACTATGGCTACACCTTC.

The chain employs TRBV27 and TRBJ2-1, with 10 bases that match TRBD2. Germline loops: CDR1 MNHEY, CDR2 SMNVEV (reference sequence). V lost 5 bases to trimming and J lost 2 bases; unmatched junction nucleotides: 18. This CDR3 contains 20 residues. The CDR3 bases are TGTGCCAGCAGTCGGCTGATTGAACTAGCGGGATCGGGCCCCTACAATGAGCAGTTCTTC. Encoded protein: CASSRLIELAGSGPYNEQFF.

V is TRBV19 and J is TRBJ1-2; 8 positions match TRBD1. Germline V gene sequence: CDR1 LNHDA, CDR2 SQIVND (reference sequence). V lost 5 bases to trimming and J lost 6 bases; unmatched junction nucleotides: 11. The CDR3 is 15 residues long. In DNA, the CDR3 is TGTGCCAGTAGTTCGAGCCGGACAGGGAAAAATGGCTACACCTTC. It codes for CASSSSRTGKNGYTF.

The rearrangement links TRBV7-9 to TRBJ2-7, with a weak D call TRBD1 (6 bases). The V end was cut by 3 bases, the J end by 1 base, with 13 bases between. CDR3 length: 15 amino acids. Germline V CDR1 and CDR2: SEHNR, FQNEAQ (reference sequence). The CDR3 nucleotides read TGTGCCAGCAGCTTGACCGGGACACAATCCTACGAGCAGTACTTC. Its translation is CASSLTGTQSYEQYF.

The rearrangement links TRBV5-1 to TRBJ2-1; 14 nucleotides line up with TRBD2. Per the germline V gene, CDR1 is SGHRS and CDR2 is YFSETQ. The CDR3 runs to 14 residues. After removal of 3 bases from V and 9 bases from J, the junction contained 2 bases not matched to a gene. The DNA for the CDR3 is TGCGCCAGCAGCTCGGGGACTAGCGGGGGTGAGCAGTTCTTC. Its translation: CASSSGTSGGEQFF.

This chain joins TRBV11-2 and TRBJ1-1; D is unresolved. Trimming pared 3 bases from V and 3 bases from J, leaving 14 bases between. CDR3 length: 15 amino acids. Germline CDR1 and CDR2: SGHAT and FQNNGV. CDR3 residues: CASSLNAKPYTEAFF. Here the CDR3 DNA reads TGTGCCAGCAGCTTGAACGCGAAACCCTACACTGAAGCTTTCTTT.

This clone has a handful of counts. The chain employs TRBV2 and TRBJ2-2, with 9 bases matching TRBD1. V trimming: 6 bases; J trimming: 5 bases; junction bases outside the gene matches: 7. The germline CDR1 and CDR2 sequences are SNHLY and FYNNEI. The CDR3 length is 15 residues. DNA of the CDR3: TGTGCCAGCAGCGGACAGGGGTTAGGGACCGGGGAGCTGTTTTTT. Its translation: CASSGQGLGTGELFF.

The chain uses TRBV18 and TRBJ2-7; TRBD1 matches 7 bases. J was trimmed by 7 bases and V by 3 bases; bases with no gene match: 6. Germline CDR1 and CDR2: KGHSH and LQKENI. The CDR3 length is 13 residues. The CDR3 coding sequence is TGTGCCAGCTCACCCACCGGGACAGTAGAGCAGTACTTC. Translating gives CASSPTGTVEQYF.

The chain links TRBV28 to TRBJ2-4, with 8 positions matching TRBD2. The CDR3 is 17 residues long. The V and J ends lost 8 bases and 2 bases, in that order; junction bases with no gene match: 14. Germline lookup yields CDR1 MDHEN and CDR2 SYDVKM. The CDR3 protein is CASSTLEYSGTKNIQYF. CDR3 nucleotides: TGTGCCAGCTCCACCTTAGAATATAGCGGGACCAAAAACATTCAGTACTTC.

In nucleotides, the CDR3 is TGTGCCAGCAGACAGGGGTTTAATGGGGCCAACGTCCTGACTTTC. This translates into CASRQGFNGANVLTF. J is TRBJ2-6 and V is TRBV28; 7 nucleotides line up with TRBD1. Trimming removed 6 bases from V and 3 bases from J; junction bases left unmatched: 5. Germline V gene sequence: CDR1 MDHEN, CDR2 SYDVKM. CDR3 length equals 15 residues.

V usage is TRBV5-6 and J usage is TRBJ1-2; D not certain. Germline CDR1 reads SGHDT; CDR2 reads YYEEEE. Trimming shortened V by 2 bases and J by 0 bases, and 11 bases separated the two germline ends. This CDR3 comprises 15 residues. The CDR3 sequence is CASSFQVLSNYGYTF. The DNA for the CDR3 is TGTGCCAGCAGCTTCCAGGTCCTATCTAACTATGGCTACACCTTC.